This T cell receptor beta chain was recorded in a study of blood T cells in healthy people across ages. General study findings and limits: When one million T cells were used, diversity estimates were thought to be underestimates. Age showed a roughly linear inverse relationship with TCR beta diversity per million T cells.

Using a J-beta primer mix together with a sample-barcoded 5' primer, a second PCR was run for roughly 7 to 11 cycles. Each of the cDNA molecules was tagged by a template-switch adaptor with 12 random nucleotides. TCRdb called the 5' RACE reads again in MiXCR, with one record for every CDR3 protein. The data show about 1.6 million distinct CDR3 sequences, about 35% seen once. Points on this clonotype: Its antigen is currently unknown.

The CDR3 length is 14 residues. The chain joins TRBV21-1 to TRBJ2-5; the table's D call of TRBD1 was not tested on the DNA. TRBV21-1 is shown as a pseudogene. Specimen: blood. The clonotype was recovered from a woman aged 25 to 39 in good health. CDR3: CASSKAMGVETQYF. The CDR3 nucleotides read TGTGCCAGCAGCAAAGCTATGGGGGTGGAGACCCAGTACTTC.